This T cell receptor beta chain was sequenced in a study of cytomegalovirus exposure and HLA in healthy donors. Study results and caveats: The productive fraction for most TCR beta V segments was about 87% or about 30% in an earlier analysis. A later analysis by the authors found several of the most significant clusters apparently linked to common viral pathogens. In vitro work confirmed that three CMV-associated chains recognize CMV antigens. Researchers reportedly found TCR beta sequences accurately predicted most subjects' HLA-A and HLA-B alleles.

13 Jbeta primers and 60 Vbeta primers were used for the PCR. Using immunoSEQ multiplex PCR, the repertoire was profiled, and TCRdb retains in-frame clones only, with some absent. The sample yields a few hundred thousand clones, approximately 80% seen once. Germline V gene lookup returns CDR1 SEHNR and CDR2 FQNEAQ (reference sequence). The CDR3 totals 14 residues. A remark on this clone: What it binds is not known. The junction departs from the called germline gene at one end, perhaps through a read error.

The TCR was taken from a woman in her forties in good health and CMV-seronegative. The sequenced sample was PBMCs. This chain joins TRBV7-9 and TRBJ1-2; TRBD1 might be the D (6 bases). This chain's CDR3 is CSSSFLQGSYGYTF. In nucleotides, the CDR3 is TGTTCCAGCAGCTTTCTCCAGGGGAGCTATGGCTACACCTTC.